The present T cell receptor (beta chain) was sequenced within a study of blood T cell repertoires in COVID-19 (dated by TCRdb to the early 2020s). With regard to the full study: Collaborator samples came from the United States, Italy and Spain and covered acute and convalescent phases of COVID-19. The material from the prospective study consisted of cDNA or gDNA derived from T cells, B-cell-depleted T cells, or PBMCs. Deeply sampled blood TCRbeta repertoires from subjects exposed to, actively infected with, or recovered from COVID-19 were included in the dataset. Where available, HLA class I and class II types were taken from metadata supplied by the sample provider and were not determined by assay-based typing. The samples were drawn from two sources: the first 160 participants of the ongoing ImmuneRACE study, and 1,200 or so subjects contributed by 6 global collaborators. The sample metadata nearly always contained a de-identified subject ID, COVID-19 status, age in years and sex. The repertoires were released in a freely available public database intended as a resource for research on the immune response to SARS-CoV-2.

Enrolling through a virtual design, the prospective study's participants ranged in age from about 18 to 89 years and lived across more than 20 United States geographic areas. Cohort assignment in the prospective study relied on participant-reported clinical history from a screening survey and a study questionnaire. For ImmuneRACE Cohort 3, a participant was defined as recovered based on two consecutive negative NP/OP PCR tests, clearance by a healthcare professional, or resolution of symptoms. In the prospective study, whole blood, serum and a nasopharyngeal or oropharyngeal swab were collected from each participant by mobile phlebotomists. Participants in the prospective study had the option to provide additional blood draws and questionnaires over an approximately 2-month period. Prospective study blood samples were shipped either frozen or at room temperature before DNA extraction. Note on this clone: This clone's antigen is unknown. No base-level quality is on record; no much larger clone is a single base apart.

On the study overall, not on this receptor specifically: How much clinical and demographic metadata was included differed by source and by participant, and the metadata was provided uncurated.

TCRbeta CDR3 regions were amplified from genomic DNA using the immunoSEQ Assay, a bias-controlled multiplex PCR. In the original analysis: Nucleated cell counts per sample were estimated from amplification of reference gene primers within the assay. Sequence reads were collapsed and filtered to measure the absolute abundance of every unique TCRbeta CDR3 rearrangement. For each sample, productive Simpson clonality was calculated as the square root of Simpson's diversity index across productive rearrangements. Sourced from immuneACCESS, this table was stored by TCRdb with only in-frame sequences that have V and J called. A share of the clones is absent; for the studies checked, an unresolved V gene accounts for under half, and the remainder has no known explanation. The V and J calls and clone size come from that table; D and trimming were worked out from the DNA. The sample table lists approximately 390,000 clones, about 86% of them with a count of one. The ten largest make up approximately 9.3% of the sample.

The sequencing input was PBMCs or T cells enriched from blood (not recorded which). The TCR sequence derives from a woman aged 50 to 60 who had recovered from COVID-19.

The CDR3 has the sequence CSVEDRQTAYGTEAFF. The sequenced DNA is TGCAGCGTTGAAGATCGACAAACCGCCTATGGGACTGAAGCTTTCTTT. The rearranged chain carries TRBV29-1 and TRBJ1-1, with an unclear D gene assignment. V is shortened by 0 bases, J by 5 bases, and the region joining them spans 19 bases. Via the germline V gene, CDR1 is SQVTM and CDR2 ANQGSEA. The CDR3 runs 16 residues from the cysteine to the phenylalanine. The only DNA kept is the CDR3, 48 bases in frame from the first base. Full variable domain (CDR3 extended with the reference TRBV29-1 and TRBJ1-1 proteins): SAVISQKPSRDICQRGTSLTIQCQVDSQVTMMFWYRQQPGQSLTLIATANQGSEATYESGFVIDKFPISRPNLTFSTLTVSNMSPEDSSIYLCSVEDRQTAYGTEAFFGQGTRLTVV.